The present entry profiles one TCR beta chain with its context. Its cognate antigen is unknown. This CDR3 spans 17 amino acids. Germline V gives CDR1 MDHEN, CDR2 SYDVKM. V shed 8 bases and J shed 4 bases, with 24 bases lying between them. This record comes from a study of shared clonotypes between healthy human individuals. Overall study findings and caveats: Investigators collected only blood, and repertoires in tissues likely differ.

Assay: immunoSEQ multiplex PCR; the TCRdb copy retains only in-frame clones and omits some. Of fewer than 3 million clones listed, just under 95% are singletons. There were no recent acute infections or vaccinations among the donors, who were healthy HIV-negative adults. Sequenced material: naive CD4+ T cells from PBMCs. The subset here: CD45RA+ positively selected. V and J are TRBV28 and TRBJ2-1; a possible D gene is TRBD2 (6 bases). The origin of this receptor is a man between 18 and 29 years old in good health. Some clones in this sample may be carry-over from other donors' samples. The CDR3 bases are TGTGCCAGCTTCGCCCCCCGGGGCGGGGATCGGTACAATGAGCAGTTCTTC. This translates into CASFAPRGGDRYNEQFF.